This T cell receptor (beta chain) was found in a study of somatic mutations in cytotoxic T cells in rheumatoid arthritis. Study-level background: The authors flow-sorted some V beta antibody-stained T-cell populations at nearly 100% purity, including V beta1+ cells that they sequenced for TCRB.

A remark on this clone: The antigen remains undetermined.

Isolation of the CD4+ and CD8+ populations was accomplished via positive magnetic bead selection, with purity assessed by flow cytometry. Produced via immunoSEQ multiplex PCR; TCRdb's table is partial and in-frame only. The table has 35,000 to 45,000 clones, under 85% seen once; the top ten hold 3% to 3.5%. Findings of the study overall: CD8+ clonality rose with age in rheumatoid arthritis patients, unlike in healthy controls. More than 20% of CD8+ cells belonged to the largest clone in 8 of 65 patients.

Trimming cost V 5 bases and J 2 bases, with 10 bases left between them. Germline CDR1 and CDR2: MNHEY and SMNVEV (reference sequence). This CDR3 is 13 amino acids long. The sample was CD8+ T cells sorted from blood. V and J are TRBV27 and TRBJ2-7; no clear D. The clonotype was recovered from a man aged 40-49 years in good health. The CDR3 region is CASSLTAAYEQYF. CDR3 coding DNA: TGTGCCAGCAGTCTTACAGCTGCCTACGAGCAGTACTTC.